The 18 T cell receptor beta chains in this list originate from one sample, sequenced in a study of blood T cell repertoires in COVID-19. Sequencing was performed with immunoSEQ multiplex PCR; in TCRdb, only in-frame clones are kept and a portion is missing. The profile shows some 150,000 clones, roughly 90% of them singletons. What was sequenced was PBMCs or T cells enriched from blood (not recorded which). These TCRs come from a man in his forties or fifties who had recovered from COVID-19.

This chain uses TRBV5-4 with TRBJ1-2; 7 nucleotides line up with TRBD1. This CDR3 has 14 residues. The V gene's germline CDR1 is SGHNT and CDR2 YYREEE (reference sequence). J gave up 4 bases and V 4 bases, and 7 bases lay outside the gene matches. The CDR3 protein is CASSPRDSGYGYTF. The CDR3, as DNA: TGTGCCAGCAGCCCTCGGGACAGCGGCTATGGCTACACCTTC.

The chain recombines TRBV7-9 with TRBJ1-2; TRBD1 aligns across 7 bases. This CDR3 is 14 amino acids long. V lost 5 bases and J lost 3; bases outside the gene matches: 6. The germline V gene encodes CDR1 SEHNR and CDR2 FQNEAQ (reference sequence). The CDR3 spells CASSSRDSYYGYTF. In DNA form, the CDR3 reads TGTGCCAGCAGCAGCCGGGACAGTTACTATGGCTACACCTTC.

The chain employs TRBV7-8 and TRBJ1-5, with 8 bases that match TRBD1. CDR1 is SGHVS and CDR2 is FQNEAQ in the germline V gene. With V trimmed by 4 bases and J by 0 bases, 23 bases remained unmatched. CDR3 length: 22 amino acids. CDR3 loop: CASSYARFWSGGIGDSNQPQHF. CDR3 nucleotides: TGTGCCAGCAGCTACGCCCGGTTTTGGTCAGGGGGCATTGGAGATAGCAATCAGCCCCAGCATTTT. The whole variable domain, filled in from reference TRBV7-8 and TRBJ1-5, reads GAGVSQSPRYKVAKRGQDVALRCDPISGHVSLFWYQQALGQGPEFLTYFQNEAQLDKSGLPSDRFFAERPEGSVSTLKIQRTQQEDSAVYLCASSYARFWSGGIGDSNQPQHFGDGTRLSIL.

The chain is built from TRBV6-5 and TRBJ1-1; possibly TRBD1 for D (5 bases). CDR3 length equals 16 residues. Germline lookup yields CDR1 MNHEY and CDR2 SVGAGI. Deletions cut 0 bases from V and 7 bases from J, with 18 bases between. CDR3 sequence reads: CASSYSILRGNGEAFF. CDR3 bases: TGTGCCAGCAGTTACTCGATTCTCCGGGGGAATGGTGAAGCTTTCTTT.

Comments on this clone: The sample holds other DNA sequences that translate to the same CDR3. This CDR3 is CASSLTGGGKTQYF. As DNA, the CDR3 is TGTGCCAGCAGCTTAACAGGGGGCGGGAAGACCCAGTACTTC. The genes are TRBV7-3 and TRBJ2-5, with D maybe TRBD1 (7 bases). This CDR3 has 14 residues. CDR1 and CDR2 from the germline V gene are SGHTA and FQGTGA. V was clipped by 0 bases and J by 6 bases, with 11 bases between them.

The J gene is TRBJ1-5, the V gene TRBV5-8, with TRBD1 matching 9 bases. CDR3 size: 16 residues. V dropped 4 bases and J dropped 2; count of bases not matched to a gene: 7. Germline V gene lookup returns CDR1 SGHTS and CDR2 YDEGEE. This chain's CDR3 is CASSPETGGRNQPQHF. CDR3 nucleotides: TGTGCCAGCAGCCCCGAGACAGGGGGGCGCAATCAGCCCCAGCATTTT.

J is TRBJ2-3 and V is TRBV4-2, with D maybe TRBD1 (6 bases). Trimming shortened V by 1 base and J by 6 bases, and 17 bases separated the two germline ends. The germline gives CDR1 LGHNA, CDR2 YNFKEQ. CDR3 length: 16 amino acids. The CDR3 sequence: CASSQARQADGDTQYF. CDR3 nucleotides: TGTGCCAGCAGCCAAGCCCGACAGGCCGACGGGGATACGCAGTATTTT.

This clone was seen once. The J gene is TRBJ1-1, the V gene TRBV7-9; no clear D gene. Germline CDR1 reads SEHNR; CDR2 reads FQNEAQ (reference sequence). V lost 2 bases, J lost 1 base, and 11 bases lay in between. The length of the CDR3 is 15 residues. CDR3 loop: CASSLLLQRNTEAFF. In DNA, the CDR3 is TGTGCCAGCAGCTTACTATTACAGAGGAACACTGAAGCTTTCTTT.

The chain recombines TRBV5-8 with TRBJ1-5; 7 positions agree with TRBD1. This CDR3 has 12 residues. CDR1 SGHTS and CDR2 YDEGEE come from the germline V gene. V shed 4 bases and J 8 bases; nucleotides not matched to a gene: 3. The CDR3 nucleotides are TGTGCCAGCAGCCTTGACAGGGAGCCCCAGCATTTT. Amino acids: CASSLDREPQHF.

The DNA of the CDR3 is TGCAGCGTGAGAGACAGGAGCTCCTACGAGCAGTACTTC. This sequence encodes CSVRDRSSYEQYF. The V gene is TRBV29-1, the J gene TRBJ2-7; tentatively, D is TRBD1 (6 bases). Trimming left V 6 bases short and J 0 bases short, with 12 bases between. CDR1 is SQVTM, CDR2 ANQGSEA, per germline. This CDR3 is 13 amino acids long.

The V and J genes are TRBV15 and TRBJ2-5; D ambiguous. The CDR3 is made up of 15 amino acids. Germline V lookup: CDR1 LNHNV, CDR2 YYDKDF (reference sequence). V lost 1 base to trimming and J lost 4 bases, with 13 bases between them. The CDR3 loop reads CATSRGTQIVETQYF. For the CDR3, the DNA is TGTGCCACCAGCAGAGGTACGCAGATTGTAGAGACCCAGTACTTC. Supplemented by reference TRBV15 and TRBJ2-5, the full variable domain reads DAMVIQNPRYQVTQFGKPVTLSCSQTLNHNVMYWYQQKSSQAPKLLFHYYDKDFNNEADTPDNFQSRRPNTSFCFLDIRSPGLGDTAMYLCATSRGTQIVETQYFGPGTRLLVL.

The rearrangement links TRBV24-1 to TRBJ2-3, with TRBD2 as a possible D gene (5 bases). Germline loops: CDR1 KGHDR, CDR2 SFDVKD. This CDR3 is built from 17 residues. V lost 4 bases, J lost 4 bases, and 20 bases lay in between. CDR3 in amino acids: CATSDLGAGKLADTQYF. The CDR3 nucleotides are TGTGCCACCAGTGACCTTGGCGCCGGGAAATTGGCAGATACGCAGTATTTT.

The chain links TRBV7-3 to TRBJ2-1; 10 positions agree with TRBD1. This CDR3 has 13 residues. CDR1 is SGHTA and CDR2 is FQGTGA in the germline V gene. The V gene end was trimmed by 5 bases and the J gene end by 7 bases; junction bases not matched to a gene: 2. CDR3 nucleotide sequence: TGTGCCAGCAGCAAGGGACAGGGGAATGAGCAGTTCTTC. Translation gives CASSKGQGNEQFF.

This clone was observed once. The chain employs TRBV3-1 (or the pseudogene TRBV3-2) and TRBJ2-2, with 8 bases matching TRBD1. Looked up from germline, CDR1 is LGHDT and CDR2 is YNNKEL (reference sequence). This CDR3 contains 17 residues. V lost 4 bases to trimming and J lost 4 bases; unmatched junction nucleotides: 11. The CDR3 region is CASSPIGQGRATGELFF. CDR3 DNA: TGTGCCAGCAGCCCCATAGGACAGGGCCGGGCCACCGGGGAGCTGTTTTTT.

This chain uses TRBV30 with TRBJ2-7, with D perhaps TRBD1 (6 bases). This CDR3 contains 13 residues. V dropped 0 bases and J dropped 2 bases, with 8 bases sitting between them. CDR1 and CDR2 (germline): GTSNPN, SVGIG (reference sequence). CDR3 in DNA: TGTGCCTGGAGTGTAAACAGGGCCTACGAGCAGTACTTC. Encoded protein: CAWSVNRAYEQYF.

The rearrangement joins TRBV18 to TRBJ2-5, with 13 positions matching TRBD2. Germline V lookup: CDR1 KGHSH, CDR2 LQKENI. The CDR3 contains 16 residues. J gave up 5 bases and V 4 bases, and 7 bases lay outside the gene matches. The DNA for the CDR3 is TGTGCCAGCTCACTCGGACTAGCGGGAGACCGGGAGACCCAGTACTTC. It codes for CASSLGLAGDRETQYF.

The chain carries TRBV18 and TRBJ2-1; 11 bases agree with TRBD2. The CDR3 length is 15 residues. Losses at the gene ends were 4 bases for V and 4 bases for J; bases not matched to a gene: 3. The germline V gene encodes CDR1 KGHSH and CDR2 LQKENI. DNA for the CDR3: TGTGCCAGCTCACGGGGGACTAGCGGTTACAATGAGCAGTTCTTC. Translating it yields CASSRGTSGYNEQFF.

The J gene is TRBJ2-3, the V gene TRBV28, with no clear D. Germline lookup yields CDR1 MDHEN and CDR2 SYDVKM. V was cut by 9 bases and J by 2 bases, with 21 bases left in between. This CDR3 spans 16 amino acids. CDR3 sequence: CASPPSLSLFTDTQYF. CDR3 nucleotide sequence: TGTGCCAGTCCCCCTTCTCTGTCCCTTTTCACAGATACGCAGTATTTT.